A selection of T cell receptor beta chains follows, all from one sample in a study of T cell responses to AZD1222 COVID-19 vaccine. The method was immunoSEQ multiplex PCR; TCRdb's version includes in-frame clones alone and lacks a portion of them. This sample has roughly 84,000 clones; 87% occur once, and the top ten carry more than 1.3%. This specimen was peripheral blood, taken on day 0 of AZD1222 vaccination. The receptors were sampled from an adult in good health. CDR3s include the opening cysteine and the closing phenylalanine or tryptophan. The D gene is left open where the match is weak. The size entry is marked missing in some rows and otherwise reads once, few, many or a size class.

CDR3 protein: CASSYFSGRYEQYF; CDR3 DNA: TGTGCCAGCAGTTACTTTAGCGGGAGGTACGAGCAGTACTTC; J gene: TRBJ2-7; CDR3 length: 14; V gene: TRBV6-2/TRBV6-3; D gene: TRBD2; clone size: NA
CDR3 protein: CASSPPSGRPNTGELFF; CDR3 DNA: TGTGCCAGCAGTCCTCCTAGCGGGAGGCCGAACACCGGGGAGCTGTTTTTT; J gene: TRBJ2-2; CDR3 length: 17; V gene: TRBV2; D gene: TRBD2; clone size: NA
CDR3 protein: CASSKTGGTEAFF; CDR3 DNA: TGTGCCAGCAGCAAGACAGGGGGCACTGAAGCTTTCTTT; J gene: TRBJ1-1; CDR3 length: 13; V gene: TRBV7-9; D gene: TRBD1; clone size: NA
CDR3 protein: CASSFGLGETQYF; CDR3 DNA: TGCGCCAGCAGCTTTGGTCTGGGGGAGACCCAGTACTTC; J gene: TRBJ2-5; CDR3 length: 13; V gene: TRBV5-1; D gene: NA; clone size: NA
CDR3 protein: CASSPWDSTDTQYF; CDR3 DNA: TGTGCCAGCAGCCCTTGGGACAGCACAGATACGCAGTATTTT; J gene: TRBJ2-3; CDR3 length: 14; V gene: TRBV9; D gene: NA; clone size: NA
CDR3 protein: CASSRHGNQPQHF; CDR3 DNA: TGTGCCAGCAGTCGACACGGAAATCAGCCCCAGCATTTT; J gene: TRBJ1-5; CDR3 length: 13; V gene: TRBV12-3/TRBV12-4; D gene: NA; clone size: NA
CDR3 protein: CASSQEKGNDYGYTF; CDR3 DNA: TGCGCCAGCAGCCAAGAAAAGGGGAACGACTATGGCTACACCTTC; J gene: TRBJ1-2; CDR3 length: 15; V gene: TRBV4-3; D gene: NA; clone size: NA
CDR3 protein: CASCGTLNTEAFF; CDR3 DNA: TGTGCCAGCTGCGGGACACTGAACACTGAAGCTTTCTTT; J gene: TRBJ1-1; CDR3 length: 13; V gene: TRBV2; D gene: NA; clone size: NA
CDR3 protein: CASSLGQVFNEQYF; CDR3 DNA: TGCGCCAGCAGCTTGGGACAGGTCTTCAACGAGCAGTACTTC; J gene: TRBJ2-7; CDR3 length: 14; V gene: TRBV5-1; D gene: NA; clone size: NA
CDR3 protein: CASSEAGTRFRETQYF; CDR3 DNA: TGTGCCAGCAGCGAGGCCGGGACTAGATTTCGGGAAACGCAGTATTTT; J gene: TRBJ2-3; CDR3 length: 16; V gene: TRBV5-4; D gene: TRBD2; clone size: NA
CDR3 protein: CASKGSYEQYF; CDR3 DNA: TGCGCCAGCAAGGGGTCCTACGAGCAGTACTTC; J gene: TRBJ2-7; CDR3 length: 11; V gene: TRBV10-1; D gene: NA; clone size: NA
CDR3 protein: CASSPLGTGAYNEQFF; CDR3 DNA: TGTGCCAGCTCACCACTTGGGACAGGGGCCTACAATGAGCAGTTCTTC; J gene: TRBJ2-1; CDR3 length: 16; V gene: TRBV18; D gene: TRBD1; clone size: NA
CDR3 protein: CASSVAPFLNSVYGYTF; CDR3 DNA: TGTGCCAGCAGCGTAGCTCCCTTCCTTAACAGCGTTTATGGCTACACCTTC; J gene: TRBJ1-2; CDR3 length: 17; V gene: TRBV9; D gene: NA; clone size: NA
CDR3 protein: CSVPSGGTSQYF; CDR3 DNA: TGCAGCGTGCCTAGCGGAGGAACGTCCCAGTACTTC; J gene: TRBJ2-5; CDR3 length: 12; V gene: TRBV29-1; D gene: TRBD2; clone size: NA
CDR3 protein: CASSPATEETQYF; CDR3 DNA: TGCGCCAGCAGTCCGGCGACAGAAGAGACCCAGTACTTC; J gene: TRBJ2-5; CDR3 length: 13; V gene: TRBV10-1; D gene: NA; clone size: NA
CDR3 protein: CASSGISYEQYF; CDR3 DNA: TGCGCCAGCAGCGGTATAAGCTACGAGCAGTACTTC; J gene: TRBJ2-7; CDR3 length: 12; V gene: TRBV4-3; D gene: NA; clone size: NA
CDR3 protein: CASSSSPGGAQYF; CDR3 DNA: TGTGCCAGCAGCTCCTCCCCGGGGGGAGCCCAGTACTTC; J gene: TRBJ2-5; CDR3 length: 13; V gene: TRBV7-2; D gene: TRBD2; clone size: NA
CDR3 protein: CASSLGGEATLFF; CDR3 DNA: TGTGCCAGCAGCTTAGGAGGGGAGGCGACACTGTTTTTT; J gene: TRBJ1-4; CDR3 length: 13; V gene: TRBV7-9; D gene: NA; clone size: NA
CDR3 protein: CASSSPRQGFYGYTF; CDR3 DNA: TGTGCCAGTAGTAGTCCCCGACAGGGTTTTTATGGCTACACCTTC; J gene: TRBJ1-2; CDR3 length: 15; V gene: TRBV19; D gene: TRBD1; clone size: NA
CDR3 protein: CASSPRVATNEKLFF; CDR3 DNA: TGTGCCAGCAGTCCCCGGGTCGCAACTAATGAAAAACTGTTTTTT; J gene: TRBJ1-4; CDR3 length: 15; V gene: TRBV27; D gene: NA; clone size: NA
CDR3 protein: CASSVWGRGPGNTIYF; CDR3 DNA: TGTGCCAGCAGCGTCTGGGGTAGGGGGCCTGGAAACACCATATATTTT; J gene: TRBJ1-3; CDR3 length: 16; V gene: TRBV9; D gene: TRBD1; clone size: NA
CDR3 protein: CASSSGLAGLAKNIQYF; CDR3 DNA: TGTGCCAGCAGCTCCGGACTAGCGGGACTAGCCAAAAACATTCAGTACTTC; J gene: TRBJ2-4; CDR3 length: 17; V gene: TRBV11-2; D gene: TRBD2; clone size: few
CDR3 protein: CASSQGRGRGSSYNSPLHF; CDR3 DNA: TGTGCCAGCAGCCAAGGAAGGGGGCGCGGGAGCTCCTATAATTCACCCCTCCACTTT; J gene: TRBJ1-6; CDR3 length: 19; V gene: TRBV14; D gene: TRBD1; clone size: NA
CDR3 protein: CASSSGQGMSNAEAFF; CDR3 DNA: TGTGCCAGCAGTTCGGGACAGGGCATGTCGAACGCTGAAGCTTTCTTT; J gene: TRBJ1-1; CDR3 length: 16; V gene: TRBV6-5; D gene: TRBD1; clone size: NA
CDR3 protein: CSAPGQGAGGYTF; CDR3 DNA: TGCAGCGCCCCTGGACAGGGGGCGGGAGGCTACACCTTC; J gene: TRBJ1-2; CDR3 length: 13; V gene: TRBV29-1; D gene: TRBD1; clone size: NA
CDR3 protein: CASSRGVMNTEAFF; CDR3 DNA: TGTGCCAGCAGCCGGGGAGTGATGAACACTGAAGCTTTCTTT; J gene: TRBJ1-1; CDR3 length: 14; V gene: TRBV5-6; D gene: NA; clone size: NA
CDR3 protein: CASSEQGSDTQYF; CDR3 DNA: TGTGCCAGCAGTGAACAGGGTTCAGATACGCAGTATTTT; J gene: TRBJ2-3; CDR3 length: 13; V gene: TRBV6-1; D gene: NA; clone size: NA
CDR3 protein: CASSPLAGGSYNEQFF; CDR3 DNA: TGTGCCAGCTCACCACTAGCGGGAGGATCCTACAATGAGCAGTTCTTC; J gene: TRBJ2-1; CDR3 length: 16; V gene: TRBV18; D gene: TRBD2; clone size: few
CDR3 protein: CAVGRALDEQYF; CDR3 DNA: TGTGCCGTTGGACGGGCCCTTGACGAGCAGTACTTC; J gene: TRBJ2-7; CDR3 length: 12; V gene: TRBV28; D gene: NA; clone size: NA
CDR3 protein: CASSEDRVGRKLFF; CDR3 DNA: TGTGCCAGCAGCGAGGACAGGGTGGGGAGAAAACTGTTTTTT; J gene: TRBJ1-4; CDR3 length: 14; V gene: TRBV9; D gene: TRBD1; clone size: NA
CDR3 protein: CASSVDPGRNTEAFF; CDR3 DNA: TGTGCCAGCAGCGTAGACCCGGGTAGGAACACTGAAGCTTTCTTT; J gene: TRBJ1-1; CDR3 length: 15; V gene: TRBV9; D gene: NA; clone size: NA
CDR3 protein: CASTSPRGNEQFF; CDR3 DNA: TGTGCCTCTACTAGCCCACGGGGGAATGAGCAGTTCTTC; J gene: TRBJ2-1; CDR3 length: 13; V gene: TRBV30; D gene: NA; clone size: NA
CDR3 protein: CAWSVPSSLAGAFF; CDR3 DNA: TGTGCCTGGAGTGTACCCTCCTCACTCGCCGGAGCTTTCTTT; J gene: TRBJ1-1; CDR3 length: 14; V gene: TRBV30; D gene: NA; clone size: NA
CDR3 protein: CAWSRSWGNGDTQYF; CDR3 DNA: TGTGCCTGGAGTCGGTCGTGGGGTAATGGGGATACGCAGTATTTT; J gene: TRBJ2-3; CDR3 length: 15; V gene: TRBV30; D gene: NA; clone size: NA
CDR3 protein: CSAGQGSLAGVAGELFF; CDR3 DNA: TGCAGCGCGGGACAGGGGTCCCTAGCGGGAGTAGCCGGGGAGCTGTTTTTT; J gene: TRBJ2-2; CDR3 length: 17; V gene: TRBV29-1; D gene: NA; clone size: NA
CDR3 protein: CASSFQSGDNQPQHF; CDR3 DNA: TGTGCCAGCAGCTTCCAGTCGGGAGATAATCAGCCCCAGCATTTT; J gene: TRBJ1-5; CDR3 length: 15; V gene: TRBV7-2; D gene: NA; clone size: NA
CDR3 protein: CASSLWYGRAFF; CDR3 DNA: TGTGCCAGCAGCTTGTGGTACGGGCGAGCTTTCTTT; J gene: TRBJ1-1; CDR3 length: 12; V gene: TRBV5-5; D gene: NA; clone size: NA
CDR3 protein: CASSPGGTGVYEQYF; CDR3 DNA: TGTGCCAGCAGCCCCGGCGGGACAGGGGTTTACGAGCAGTACTTC; J gene: TRBJ2-7; CDR3 length: 15; V gene: TRBV27; D gene: TRBD1; clone size: NA
CDR3 protein: CASKYETYEQYF; CDR3 DNA: TGTGCCAGCAAGTATGAGACTTACGAGCAGTACTTC; J gene: TRBJ2-7; CDR3 length: 12; V gene: TRBV2; D gene: NA; clone size: NA
CDR3 protein: CASNAGGADEQFF; CDR3 DNA: TGTGCCAGCAATGCGGGAGGAGCGGATGAGCAGTTCTTC; J gene: TRBJ2-1; CDR3 length: 13; V gene: TRBV7-9; D gene: TRBD2; clone size: NA
CDR3 protein: CASSRAGAHYNEQFF; CDR3 DNA: TGTGCCAGCAGCCGAGCGGGAGCCCATTACAATGAGCAGTTCTTC; J gene: TRBJ2-1; CDR3 length: 15; V gene: TRBV3-1/TRBV3-2; D gene: TRBD2; clone size: NA
CDR3 protein: CASSENLGIYGYTF; CDR3 DNA: TGTGCCAGCAGTGAAAACCTGGGCATCTATGGCTACACCTTC; J gene: TRBJ1-2; CDR3 length: 14; V gene: TRBV6-1; D gene: NA; clone size: NA
CDR3 protein: CAPRQVGGNYGYTF; CDR3 DNA: TGCGCCCCCCGGCAGGTGGGAGGCAACTATGGCTACACCTTC; J gene: TRBJ1-2; CDR3 length: 14; V gene: TRBV10-1; D gene: NA; clone size: once
CDR3 protein: CASSSYSTSGINNNEQFF; CDR3 DNA: TGTGCCAGCAGCTCCTACTCGACTAGCGGGATTAACAACAATGAGCAGTTCTTC; J gene: TRBJ2-1; CDR3 length: 18; V gene: TRBV11-2; D gene: TRBD2; clone size: NA
CDR3 protein: CASGPPGAEEKLFF; CDR3 DNA: TGTGCTAGTGGTCCCCCCGGGGCAGAGGAAAAACTGTTTTTT; J gene: TRBJ1-4; CDR3 length: 14; V gene: TRBV12-5; D gene: NA; clone size: NA
CDR3 protein: CAWSEILQGGLYGYTF; CDR3 DNA: TGTGCCTGGAGTGAGATCTTACAGGGAGGTCTCTATGGCTACACCTTC; J gene: TRBJ1-2; CDR3 length: 16; V gene: TRBV30; D gene: NA; clone size: NA
CDR3 protein: CASSLGLAGNEQFF; CDR3 DNA: TGTGCCAGCAGCCTGGGACTAGCCGGCAATGAGCAGTTCTTC; J gene: TRBJ2-1; CDR3 length: 14; V gene: TRBV7-3; D gene: TRBD2; clone size: NA
CDR3 protein: CASSLDWDYEQYF; CDR3 DNA: TGTGCCAGCAGTTTAGACTGGGACTACGAGCAGTACTTC; J gene: TRBJ2-7; CDR3 length: 13; V gene: TRBV12-3/TRBV12-4; D gene: NA; clone size: NA
CDR3 protein: CASSVETAFNEQFF; CDR3 DNA: TGTGCCAGCAGCGTAGAGACTGCCTTCAATGAGCAGTTCTTC; J gene: TRBJ2-1; CDR3 length: 14; V gene: TRBV9; D gene: NA; clone size: few